The rows below give T cell receptor beta chains drawn from one sample of a study of regulatory T cells in long-lasting Graves disease. One entry per CDR3 protein results from TCRdb running MiXCR on the multiplex PCR reads. The table records 450,000 to 500,000 distinct CDR3 sequences, 15% to 20% of them present only once. The same sample was also studied in work on T cells in Graves' hyperthyroidism and ophthalmopathy.

This sample comprised peripheral blood mononuclear cells (PBMCs), obtained at new diagnosis, from a patient treated with antithyroid drugs. The receptors were sampled from a man between 35 and 55 years old with Graves disease. Each CDR3 is given with its conserved first and last residue. D genes are given only for firm matches. The size field is filled for only some rows; it gives once, few, many or a size class.

v_gene	abundance	j_gene	d_gene	CDR3nt	CDR3aa
TRBV7-2	few	TRBJ2-7	.	TGTGCCAGCAGCTTAGGCAGGGGTCGGCACGAGCAGTACTTC	CASSLGRGRHEQYF
TRBV20-1	.	TRBJ2-7	.	TGCAGTGCTCCCCCGTATAAAGTGGTAAAGGACTACGAGCAGTACTTC	CSAPPYKVVKDYEQYF
TRBV10-2	many	TRBJ2-3	.	TGCGCCAGCAGGCAGGCCCTGGGCGCCTACACAGATACGCAGTATTTT	CASRQALGAYTDTQYF
TRBV6-1	few	TRBJ2-1	TRBD2	TGTGCCAGCACCCTAGCGGGAGTGCCCTACAATGAGCAGTTCTTC	CASTLAGVPYNEQFF
TRBV7-3	.	TRBJ2-3	TRBD2	TGTGCCAGCAGCATGAGGACTAGCGGCCGCACAGATACGCAGTATTTT	CASSMRTSGRTDTQYF
TRBV7-6	.	TRBJ1-1	.	TGTGCCAGCAGCTTACAACAGGGCACTGAAGCTTTCTTT	CASSLQQGTEAFF
TRBV6-2/TRBV6-3	.	TRBJ2-1	.	TGTGCCAGCACTCAAACCCAGTCCTACAATGAGCAGTTCTTC	CASTQTQSYNEQFF
TRBV7-3	.	TRBJ2-1	TRBD2	TGTGCCAGCAAAACGGGGACTAGCTCTCCCAATGAGCAGTTCTTC	CASKTGTSSPNEQFF
TRBV11-2	many	TRBJ2-2	TRBD1	TGTGCCAGCAGCTGGCGGACAGGGGACGTCACCGGGGAGCTGTTTTTT	CASSWRTGDVTGELFF
TRBV15	many	TRBJ2-7	TRBD1	TGTGCCACCAGCCCTGGACCCGGGACAGGGGGCCAAAAGCAGTACTTC	CATSPGPGTGGQKQYF